A selection of T cell receptor beta chains follows, all from one sample in a study of shared clonotypes between healthy human individuals. Produced via immunoSEQ multiplex PCR; TCRdb's table is partial and in-frame only. The table lists millions of clones, about 93% of them singletons. The sample comprised naive CD8+ T cells from PBMCs. These receptors all come from a man between 18 and 29 years old in good health. Some clones in this sample may be carry-over from other donors' samples. CDR3s include the opening cysteine and the closing phenylalanine or tryptophan. The order of the fields is D gene, V gene, J gene, clone size, CDR3 protein, CDR3 DNA. D genes are given only for firm matches. Rows give clone size only sometimes, using once, few, many, or a class for an expanded clone.

>.|TRBV19|TRBJ1-5|.
CASGQGRWEPQHF
TGTGCCAGTGGCCAGGGGAGGTGGGAGCCCCAGCATTTT
>.|TRBV6-5|TRBJ1-1|few
CASSYSSTANTEAFF
TGTGCCAGCAGTTACTCGAGCACAGCGAACACTGAAGCTTTCTTT
>.|TRBV7-9|TRBJ2-1|.
CASSSRDSGVFNEQFF
TGTGCCAGCAGCTCCCGAGATAGCGGAGTATTTAATGAGCAGTTCTTC
>TRBD1|TRBV6-6|TRBJ2-7|.
CASTQDRGLYEQYF
TGTGCCAGCACCCAAGACAGGGGGCTCTACGAGCAGTACTTC
>.|TRBV4-2|TRBJ1-1|.
CASSQAGTEAFF
TGTGCCAGCAGCCAAGCGGGCACTGAAGCTTTCTTT
>.|TRBV28|TRBJ2-2|.
CASSYGSGTGELFF
TGTGCCAGCAGTTACGGGAGTGGCACCGGGGAGCTGTTTTTT
>TRBD2|TRBV7-8|TRBJ2-7|.
CASSLGTSGGAEQYF
TGTGCCAGCAGCCTCGGGACTAGCGGGGGCGCCGAGCAGTACTTC
>.|TRBV11-2|TRBJ2-3|.
CASSLFDRKSSDTQYF
TGTGCCAGCAGCTTATTTGACAGAAAGAGTTCAGATACGCAGTATTTT
>TRBD2|TRBV27|TRBJ2-7|.
CASSWAGRGTYEQYF
TGTGCCAGCAGTTGGGCAGGGAGGGGAACCTACGAGCAGTACTTC
>TRBD2|TRBV4-3|TRBJ2-3|once
CASSTSGRYRDTQYF
TGCGCCAGCAGCACTAGCGGGAGATATCGGGATACGCAGTATTTT
>TRBD1|TRBV27|TRBJ2-7|.
CASSLSRGTGYYEQYF
TGTGCCAGCAGTTTATCGCGGGGGACAGGGTACTACGAGCAGTACTTC
>TRBD2|TRBV27|TRBJ2-7|.
CASSFGRESYEQYF
TGTGCCAGCAGTTTTGGGCGGGAGTCCTACGAGCAGTACTTC
>TRBD2|TRBV14|TRBJ2-7|.
CASSPSTSLPSYEQYF
TGTGCCAGCAGCCCTTCGACTAGCCTCCCCTCCTACGAGCAGTACTTC
>TRBD1|TRBV30|TRBJ1-4|.
CAWSVGTGYEKLFF
TGTGCCTGGAGTGTGGGGACAGGGTATGAAAAACTGTTTTTT
>.|TRBV5-1|TRBJ2-5|.
CASSPGLPGETQYF
TGCGCCAGCAGCCCGGGCCTCCCAGGGGAGACCCAGTACTTC
>.|TRBV7-9|TRBJ2-1|.
CASSLSPSRTGEQFF
TGTGCCAGCAGCTTATCCCCTAGCAGGACTGGTGAGCAGTTCTTC
>.|TRBV13|TRBJ1-1|.
CASSTFPAGMNTEAFF
TGTGCCAGCAGCACCTTTCCCGCTGGGATGAACACTGAAGCTTTCTTT
>TRBD2|TRBV11-2|TRBJ2-2|.
CASSLAISGRTGELFF
TGTGCCAGCAGCTTAGCCATTAGCGGGAGGACCGGGGAGCTGTTTTTT
>.|TRBV9|TRBJ2-5|.
CASSAWGTVQETQYF
TGTGCCAGCAGTGCCTGGGGGACTGTCCAAGAGACCCAGTACTTC
>TRBD2|TRBV4-1|TRBJ2-7|.
CASSQARSGSHEQYF
TGCGCCAGCAGCCAAGCCCGTAGCGGGAGCCACGAGCAGTACTTC
>TRBD1|TRBV7-6|TRBJ2-5|.
CASSSRGPRETQYF
TGTGCCAGCAGCTCAAGGGGGCCAAGGGAGACCCAGTACTTC
>TRBD2|TRBV6-4|TRBJ2-1|once
CASRGTSGFNEQFF
TGTGCCAGCAGAGGGACTAGCGGATTCAATGAGCAGTTCTTC
>.|TRBV29-1|TRBJ1-1|once
CSVDSGWTEAFF
TGCAGCGTTGATTCAGGGTGGACTGAAGCTTTCTTT
>TRBD1|TRBV10-3|TRBJ2-7|.
CAITGTGSYEQYF
TGTGCCATCACCGGGACAGGTTCCTACGAGCAGTACTTC
>.|TRBV6-1|TRBJ2-7|.
CASSEITYEQYF
TGTGCCAGCAGTGAAATTACCTACGAGCAGTACTTC
>TRBD1|TRBV5-6|TRBJ1-5|.
CASSLGGQGRGQPQHF
TGTGCCAGCAGCTTGGGGGGACAGGGAAGAGGGCAGCCCCAGCATTTT
>TRBD1|TRBV6-6|TRBJ2-6|.
CASTGTGLYGANVLTF
TGTGCCAGCACGGGGACAGGGCTATATGGGGCCAACGTCCTGACTTTC
>.|TRBV29-1|TRBJ1-2|.
CSVVGGAGGYTF
TGCAGCGTTGTAGGAGGGGCGGGAGGCTACACCTTC
>.|TRBV27|TRBJ2-7|.
CASSWGRTYEQYF
TGTGCCAGCAGTTGGGGACGAACCTACGAGCAGTACTTC
>.|TRBV7-9|TRBJ2-2|.
CASRLGPYTNTGELFF
TGTGCCAGCAGGTTGGGTCCATACACGAACACCGGGGAGCTGTTTTTT
>TRBD1|TRBV15|TRBJ2-3|.
CATSREDRITDTQYF
TGTGCCACCAGCAGAGAGGACAGGATCACAGATACGCAGTATTTT